The 16 T cell receptor beta chains given below trace back to one sample, sequenced in a study of blood T cell repertoires in COVID-19. Only in-frame clones appear in the TCRdb table, and some are missing; sequencing was by immunoSEQ multiplex PCR. The sample consists of 230,000 or so clones, around 84% of them appearing once. Sequenced sample: PBMCs or T cells enriched from blood (not recorded which). These receptors came from a woman aged 45-65 years who had been exposed to COVID-19.

The genes are TRBV11-2 and TRBJ2-7; perhaps TRBD1 as D (5 bases). V lost 2 bases to trimming and J lost 6 bases, with 14 bases between them. CDR1 is SGHAT and CDR2 is FQNNGV in the germline V gene. This CDR3 spans 14 amino acids. CDR3 sequence reads: CASSLQGRWGEQYF. In DNA, the CDR3 is TGTGCCAGCAGCTTACAGGGTCGCTGGGGCGAGCAGTACTTC.

This sequence joins TRBV20-1 and TRBJ2-2; D ambiguous. V was clipped by 3 bases and J by 7 bases, with 6 bases between them. This CDR3 region has 11 residues. The V gene's germline CDR1 is DFQATT and CDR2 SNEGSKA (reference sequence). This CDR3 is CSASRGGELFF. CDR3 sequence (DNA): TGCAGTGCTAGTCGAGGCGGGGAGCTGTTTTTT.

This clone came up once. V gene TRBV2 combines with J gene TRBJ1-1; D might be TRBD1 (6 bases). The germline V and J ends were trimmed by 6 bases and 1 base, with 9 bases remaining between them. Looked up from germline, CDR1 is SNHLY and CDR2 is FYNNEI. CDR3 length: 13 amino acids. CDR3 sequence reads: CASRVGQNTEAFF. In DNA form, the CDR3 reads TGTGCCAGCAGGGTGGGACAGAACACTGAAGCTTTCTTT.

The chain carries TRBV5-5 and TRBJ2-1, with a possible D match to TRBD2 (5 bases). Germline V gene lookup returns CDR1 SGHKS and CDR2 YYEKEE (reference sequence). Trimming took 4 bases from V and 0 from J, leaving 11 bases between them. The CDR3 has 15 amino acids. The CDR3 nucleotides read TGTGCCAGCAGCGCCGGGGAATACTCCTACAATGAGCAGTTCTTC. This encodes CASSAGEYSYNEQFF.

V gene TRBV5-1 combines with J gene TRBJ1-1; a weak D match, TRBD1 (6 bases). Germline V lookup: CDR1 SGHRS, CDR2 YFSETQ. V lost 2 bases and J lost 4, with 12 bases in between. CDR3 size: 14 residues. The CDR3, as DNA: TGCGCCAGCAGCTTACAGGGTTTGGGCACTGAAGCTTTCTTT. Protein sequence: CASSLQGLGTEAFF. The variable domain in full, with the rest retrieved from reference TRBV5-1 and TRBJ1-1, is KAGVTQTPRYLIKTRGQQVTLSCSPISGHRSVSWYQQTPGQGLQFLFEYFSETQRNKGNFPGRFSGRQFSNSRSEMNVSTLELGDSALYLCASSLQGLGTEAFFGQGTRLTVV.

This clone showed up just once. The rearrangement uses TRBV4-3 and TRBJ1-2; D not resolved. Trimming pared 1 base from V and 4 bases from J, leaving 10 bases between. Germline V gives CDR1 LGHNA, CDR2 YSLEER. CDR3 size: 14 residues. The CDR3 protein is CASSQVGASYGYTF. CDR3 nucleotide sequence: TGCGCCAGCAGCCAAGTCGGAGCCTCCTATGGCTACACCTTC.

J is TRBJ1-1 and V is TRBV18, with D unresolved. Germline V lookup: CDR1 KGHSH, CDR2 LQKENI. This CDR3 has 13 amino acids. Trimming took 8 bases from V and 2 from J, leaving 12 bases between them. The CDR3 DNA reads TGTGCCAGCCTGGAGGGCTTAAACACTGAAGCTTTCTTT. Its translation: CASLEGLNTEAFF. Full variable domain (outside the CDR3, taken from reference TRBV18 and TRBJ1-1): NAGVMQNPRHLVRRRGQEARLRCSPMKGHSHVYWYRQLPEEGLKFMVYLQKENIIDESGMPKERFSAEFPKEGPSILRIQQVVRGDSAAYFCASLEGLNTEAFFGQGTRLTVV.

The chain carries TRBV11-2 and TRBJ2-5; TRBD1 is a possible D gene (5 bases). Trimming cost V 5 bases and J 4 bases, with 17 bases left between them. There are 15 residues in the CDR3. CDR1 is SGHAT, CDR2 FQNNGV, per germline. CDR3 DNA: TGTGCCAGCAGCCCCCCCGACAGTTCAGCAGAGACCCAGTACTTC. Protein: CASSPPDSSAETQYF.

V is TRBV5-1 and J is TRBJ1-1, with D maybe TRBD1 (5 bases). CDR1 SGHRS and CDR2 YFSETQ come from the germline V gene. This CDR3 contains 14 residues. The germline V and J ends were trimmed by 0 bases and 5 bases, with 11 bases remaining between them. The CDR3 nucleotides are TGCGCCAGCAGCTTGGTTGGAGGGGCGACTGAAGCTTTCTTT. It yields the protein CASSLVGGATEAFF.

The chain carries TRBV25-1 and TRBJ1-6; the match to TRBD1 covers 7 bases. The CDR3 is made up of 16 amino acids. CDR1 MGHDK and CDR2 SYGVNS come from the germline V gene. The V segment lost 4 bases and the J segment 0 bases; nucleotides outside the gene matches: 3. The CDR3 sequence: CASSVTGSSYNSPLHF. The CDR3 bases are TGTGCCAGCAGTGTGACAGGGAGCTCCTATAATTCACCCCTCCACTTT.

The table lists this clone with a count of one. The chain is built from TRBV5-4 and TRBJ2-1; 8 nucleotides line up with TRBD2. CDR1 is SGHNT and CDR2 is YYREEE in the germline V gene (reference sequence). CDR3 length: 15 residues. The junction had 8 bases not matched to a gene; V was cut back by 4 bases and J by 5 bases. The CDR3 DNA is TGTGCCAGCAGCATCCCAGCGGGGGTCCACAATGAGCAGTTCTTC. This sequence encodes CASSIPAGVHNEQFF.

V and J are TRBV5-6 and TRBJ2-3; 10 nucleotides align to TRBD1. Germline V gene data show CDR1 as SGHDT and CDR2 as YYEEEE. Trimming at V came to 4 bases and at J to 4 bases, leaving 6 bases not matched to a gene. The CDR3 totals 15 residues. In nucleotides, the CDR3 is TGTGCCAGCAGCATGACAGGGGGCGCCTCAGATACGCAGTATTTT. Protein sequence: CASSMTGGASDTQYF.

This chain uses TRBV20-1 with TRBJ2-3, with TRBD1 matching 8 bases. The J segment lost 4 bases and the V segment lost 3 bases, leaving 3 bases of the junction unmatched. Germline V CDR1 and CDR2: DFQATT, SNEGSKA (reference sequence). The CDR3 length is 13 residues. As DNA, the CDR3 is TGCAGTGCTAGTGGACAGGGACCAGATACGCAGTATTTT. Its protein product is CSASGQGPDTQYF.

The chain couples TRBV13 to TRBJ1-1; D is perhaps TRBD1 (6 bases). Trimming left V 0 bases short and J 2 bases short, with 16 bases between. The CDR3 is 17 residues long. CDR1 PRHDT and CDR2 FYEKMQ come from the germline V gene (reference sequence). CDR3 sequence reads: CASSLGTGFSANTEAFF. Written as DNA, the CDR3 is TGTGCCAGCAGCTTAGGGACAGGATTTTCAGCCAACACTGAAGCTTTCTTT.

The J gene is TRBJ1-2, the V gene TRBV28; D is possibly TRBD1 (5 bases). Trimming took 7 bases from V and 2 from J, leaving 14 bases between them. Germline values: CDR1 MDHEN, CDR2 SYDVKM. The length of the CDR3 is 14 residues. The CDR3 sequence is CASKTARLNYGYTF. CDR3 DNA: TGTGCCAGCAAGACAGCCCGCTTAAACTATGGCTACACCTTC.

The rearrangement links TRBV28 to TRBJ1-5, with D possibly TRBD1 on 6 matching bases. Deletions cut 4 bases from V and 6 bases from J, with 16 bases between. Germline CDR1 reads MDHEN; CDR2 reads SYDVKM. This CDR3 is built from 15 residues. The CDR3 loop is CASSSPSTGAQPQHF. The CDR3 DNA reads as TGTGCCAGCAGTTCCCCGTCGACAGGAGCTCAGCCCCAGCATTTT.